The T cell receptor beta chain under discussion was sequenced for a study of T cell repertoires in cytomegalovirus infection. Study-level background: It was the public TCR beta signatures that indicated both CMV infection and matching HLA type. Study results and limitations: Dominating the ex vivo response were HLA-C-restricted CMV-specific TCR beta clonotypes. Identification of carriers of CMV plus the relevant HLA was achieved through cumulative public TCR beta family frequency.

MiXCR, applied by TCRdb to the reads, yields one record per CDR3 protein. The table has fewer than 350,000 distinct CDR3 sequences, under 20% seen once. This clonotype appeared many times. No antigen is known for it. Germline V gene data show CDR1 as SGHVS and CDR2 as FQNEAQ. The CDR3 is 16 residues long. The V and J ends lost 8 bases and 4 bases respectively, with 23 bases between them. This sequence was found in a human donor in good health (CMV status not recorded). Some clones in this sample may be carry-over from other donors' samples. The chain employs TRBV7-8 and TRBJ2-5; D remains unclear. Sequencing was done on a sample of PBMCs. DNA of the CDR3: TGTGCCAGCCGGCAAAGCCCCTCGTCCCTCCGAGAGACCCAGTACTTC. Encoded protein: CASRQSPSSLRETQYF.